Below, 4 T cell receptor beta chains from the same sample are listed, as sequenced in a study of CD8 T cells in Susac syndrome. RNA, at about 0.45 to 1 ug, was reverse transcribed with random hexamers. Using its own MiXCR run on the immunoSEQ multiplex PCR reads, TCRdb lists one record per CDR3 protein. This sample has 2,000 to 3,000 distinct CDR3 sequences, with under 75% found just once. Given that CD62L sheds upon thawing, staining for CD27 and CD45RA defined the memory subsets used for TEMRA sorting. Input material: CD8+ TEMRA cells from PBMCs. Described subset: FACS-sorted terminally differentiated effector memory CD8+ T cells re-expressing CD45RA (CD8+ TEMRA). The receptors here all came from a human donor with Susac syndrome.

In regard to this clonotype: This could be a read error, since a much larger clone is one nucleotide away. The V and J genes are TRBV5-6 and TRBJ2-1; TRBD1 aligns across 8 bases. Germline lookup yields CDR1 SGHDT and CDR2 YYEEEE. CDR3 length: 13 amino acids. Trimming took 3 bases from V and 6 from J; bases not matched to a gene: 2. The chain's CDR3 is CASSWGTGNEQFF. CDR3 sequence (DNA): TGTGCCAGCAGCTGGGGGACAGGCAATGAGCAGTTCTTC.

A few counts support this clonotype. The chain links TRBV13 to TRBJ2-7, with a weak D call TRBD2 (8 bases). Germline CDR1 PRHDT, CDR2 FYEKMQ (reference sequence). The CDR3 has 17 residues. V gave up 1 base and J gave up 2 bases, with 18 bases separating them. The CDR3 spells CASSLAGTAGLAYEQYF. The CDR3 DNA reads TGTGCCAGCAGCTTAGCCGGGACAGCGGGACTAGCCTACGAGCAGTACTTC.

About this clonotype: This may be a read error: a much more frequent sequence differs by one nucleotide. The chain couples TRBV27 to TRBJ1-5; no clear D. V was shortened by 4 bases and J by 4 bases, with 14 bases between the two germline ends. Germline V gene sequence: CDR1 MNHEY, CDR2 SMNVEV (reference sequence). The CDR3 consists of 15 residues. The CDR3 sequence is CASSYRQMRNQPQHF. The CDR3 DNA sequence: TGTGCCAGCAGTTATAGACAAATGAGAAATCAGCCCCAGCATTTT.

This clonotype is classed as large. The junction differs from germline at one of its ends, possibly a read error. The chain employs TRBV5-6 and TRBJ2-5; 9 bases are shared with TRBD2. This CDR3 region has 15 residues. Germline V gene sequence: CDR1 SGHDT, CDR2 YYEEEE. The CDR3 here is CARSLEAGGQETQYF. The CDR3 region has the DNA TGTGCCCGCAGCTTGGAGGCGGGGGGGCAAGAGACCCAGTACTTC.